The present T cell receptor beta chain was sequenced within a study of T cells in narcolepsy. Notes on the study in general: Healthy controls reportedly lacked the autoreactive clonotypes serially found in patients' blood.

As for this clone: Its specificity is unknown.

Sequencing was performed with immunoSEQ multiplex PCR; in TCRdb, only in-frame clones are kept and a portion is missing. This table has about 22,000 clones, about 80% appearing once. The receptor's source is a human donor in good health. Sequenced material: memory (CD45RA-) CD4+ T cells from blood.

The chain's CDR3 is CASSEDGMGGWGMNQPQHF. CDR3 bases: TGTGCCAGCAGTGAAGATGGGATGGGGGGATGGGGGATGAATCAGCCCCAGCATTTT. The V call is TRBV2, the J call TRBJ1-5; a possible D gene is TRBD1 (5 bases). Germline V gene lookup returns CDR1 SNHLY and CDR2 FYNNEI. CDR3 length equals 19 residues. Trimming took 1 base from V and 4 from J, leaving 23 bases between them.